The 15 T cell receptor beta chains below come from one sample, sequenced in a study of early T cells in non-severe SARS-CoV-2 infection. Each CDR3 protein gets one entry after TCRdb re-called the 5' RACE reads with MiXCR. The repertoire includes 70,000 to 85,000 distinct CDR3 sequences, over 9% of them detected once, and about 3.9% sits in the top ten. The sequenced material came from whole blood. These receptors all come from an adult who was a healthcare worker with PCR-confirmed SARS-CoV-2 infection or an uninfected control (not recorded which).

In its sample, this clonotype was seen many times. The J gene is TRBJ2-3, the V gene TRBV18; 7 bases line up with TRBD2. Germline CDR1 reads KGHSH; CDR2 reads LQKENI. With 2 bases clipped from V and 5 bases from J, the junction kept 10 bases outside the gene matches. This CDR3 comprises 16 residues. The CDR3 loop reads CASSPTAGAREDTQYF. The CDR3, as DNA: TGTGCCAGCTCACCAACTGCGGGAGCCCGCGAAGATACGCAGTATTTT.

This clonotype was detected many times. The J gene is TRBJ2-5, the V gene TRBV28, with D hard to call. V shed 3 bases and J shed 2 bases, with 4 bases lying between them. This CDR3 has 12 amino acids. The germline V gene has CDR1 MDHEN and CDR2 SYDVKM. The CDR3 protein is CASSFWQETQYF. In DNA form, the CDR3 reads TGTGCCAGCAGTTTTTGGCAAGAGACCCAGTACTTC.

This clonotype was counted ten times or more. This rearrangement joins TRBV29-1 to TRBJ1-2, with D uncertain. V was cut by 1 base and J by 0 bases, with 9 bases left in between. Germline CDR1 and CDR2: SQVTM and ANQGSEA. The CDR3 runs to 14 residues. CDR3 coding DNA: TGCAGCGTTGAAGTGACCCGAGCTAACTATGGCTACACCTTC. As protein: CSVEVTRANYGYTF.

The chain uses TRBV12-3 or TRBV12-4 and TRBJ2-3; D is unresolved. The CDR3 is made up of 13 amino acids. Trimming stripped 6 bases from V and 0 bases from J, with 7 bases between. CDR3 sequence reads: CASSLPSTDTQYF. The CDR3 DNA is TGTGCCAGCAGCCTCCCTAGCACAGATACGCAGTATTTT.

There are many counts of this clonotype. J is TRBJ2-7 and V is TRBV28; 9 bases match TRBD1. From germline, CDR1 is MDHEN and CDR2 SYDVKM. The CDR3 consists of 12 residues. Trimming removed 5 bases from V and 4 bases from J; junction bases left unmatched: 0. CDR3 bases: TGTGCCAGCAGTGGACAGGGGTACGAGCAGTACTTC. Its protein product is CASSGQGYEQYF.

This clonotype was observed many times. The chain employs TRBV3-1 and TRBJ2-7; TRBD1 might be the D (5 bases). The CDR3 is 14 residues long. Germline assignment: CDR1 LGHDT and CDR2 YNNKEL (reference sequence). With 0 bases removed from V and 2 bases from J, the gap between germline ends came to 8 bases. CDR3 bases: TGTGCCAGCAGCCAAGAGAAGGGGACCTACGAGCAGTACTTC. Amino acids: CASSQEKGTYEQYF.

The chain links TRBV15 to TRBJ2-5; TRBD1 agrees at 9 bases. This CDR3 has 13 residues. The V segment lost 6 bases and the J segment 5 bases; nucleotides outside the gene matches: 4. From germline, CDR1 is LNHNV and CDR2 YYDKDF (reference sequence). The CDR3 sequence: CATRTGGEETQYF. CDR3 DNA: TGTGCCACCAGGACAGGGGGGGAGGAGACCCAGTACTTC.

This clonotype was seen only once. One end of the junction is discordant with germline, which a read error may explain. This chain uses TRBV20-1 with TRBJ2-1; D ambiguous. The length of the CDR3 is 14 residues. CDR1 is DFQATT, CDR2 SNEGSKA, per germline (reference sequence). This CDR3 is CSTQIRLGLNEQFF. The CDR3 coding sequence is TGTAGTACCCAAATCCGGCTAGGCCTCAATGAGCAGTTCTTC.

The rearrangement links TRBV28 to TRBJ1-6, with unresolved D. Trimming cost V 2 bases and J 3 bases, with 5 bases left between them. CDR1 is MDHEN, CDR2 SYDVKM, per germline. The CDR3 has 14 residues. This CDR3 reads CASSLNGYNSPLHF. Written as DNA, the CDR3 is TGTGCCAGCAGTTTAAACGGCTATAATTCACCCCTCCACTTT.

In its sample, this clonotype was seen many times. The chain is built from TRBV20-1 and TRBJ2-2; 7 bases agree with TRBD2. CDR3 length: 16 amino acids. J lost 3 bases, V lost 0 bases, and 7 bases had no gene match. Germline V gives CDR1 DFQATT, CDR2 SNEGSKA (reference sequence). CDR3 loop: CSARDRLAGDTGELFF. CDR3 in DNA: TGCAGTGCTAGAGACCGACTAGCTGGGGACACCGGGGAGCTGTTTTTT.

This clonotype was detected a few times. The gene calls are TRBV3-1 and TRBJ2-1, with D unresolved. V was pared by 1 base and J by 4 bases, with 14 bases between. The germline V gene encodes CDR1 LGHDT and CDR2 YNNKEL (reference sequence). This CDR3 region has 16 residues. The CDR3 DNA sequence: TGTGCCAGCAGCCAAGTTAAGCTAGTGGGTTACAATGAGCAGTTCTTC. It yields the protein CASSQVKLVGYNEQFF.

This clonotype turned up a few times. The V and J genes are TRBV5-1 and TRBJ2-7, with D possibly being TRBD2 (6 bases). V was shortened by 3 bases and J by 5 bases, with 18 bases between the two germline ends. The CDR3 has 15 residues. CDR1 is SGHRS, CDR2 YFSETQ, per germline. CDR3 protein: CASSSPQEGSHEQYF. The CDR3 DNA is TGCGCCAGCAGCTCGCCCCAGGAGGGGTCCCACGAGCAGTACTTC. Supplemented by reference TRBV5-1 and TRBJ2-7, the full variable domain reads KAGVTQTPRYLIKTRGQQVTLSCSPISGHRSVSWYQQTPGQGLQFLFEYFSETQRNKGNFPGRFSGRQFSNSRSEMNVSTLELGDSALYLCASSSPQEGSHEQYFGPGTRLTVT.

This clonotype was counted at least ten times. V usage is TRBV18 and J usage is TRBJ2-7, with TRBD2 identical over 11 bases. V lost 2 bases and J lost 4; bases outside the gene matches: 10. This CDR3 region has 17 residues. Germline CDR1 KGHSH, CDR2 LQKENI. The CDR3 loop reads CASSPIHTSGRGYEQYF. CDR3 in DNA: TGTGCCAGCTCACCAATTCATACTAGCGGGAGAGGGTACGAGCAGTACTTC.

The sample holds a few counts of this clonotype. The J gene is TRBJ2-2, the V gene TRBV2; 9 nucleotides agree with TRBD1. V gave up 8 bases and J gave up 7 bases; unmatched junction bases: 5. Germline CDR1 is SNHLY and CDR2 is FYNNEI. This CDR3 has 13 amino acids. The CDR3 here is CASRTGASGELFF. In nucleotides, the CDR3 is TGTGCCAGCCGGACAGGGGCGAGCGGGGAGCTGTTTTTT. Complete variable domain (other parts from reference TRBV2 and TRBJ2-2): EPEVTQTPSHQVTQMGQEVILRCVPISNHLYFYWYRQILGQKVEFLVSFYNNEISEKSEIFDDQFSVERPDGSNFTLKIRSTKLEDSAMYFCASRTGASGELFFGEGSRLTVL.

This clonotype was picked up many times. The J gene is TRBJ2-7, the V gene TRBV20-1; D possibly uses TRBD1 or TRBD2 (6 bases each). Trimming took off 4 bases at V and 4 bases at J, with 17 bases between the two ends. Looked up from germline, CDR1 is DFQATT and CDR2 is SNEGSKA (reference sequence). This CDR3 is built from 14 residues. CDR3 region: CSAMAPWGAYEQYF. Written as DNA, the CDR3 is TGCAGTGCTATGGCCCCCTGGGGGGCATACGAGCAGTACTTC.